The table lists the clone carrying this T cell receptor beta chain with a few counts. This sample stems from a study of STAT5B mutations in CD4+ large granular lymphocyte leukemia. Libraries were prepared by immunoSEQ multiplex PCR; TCRdb keeps only in-frame clonotypes and omits some of them. Of tens of thousands of clones in the sample, about 80% are singletons; the top ten hold around 0.4%. The ends lost 4 bases at V and 5 bases at J; junction bases unmatched: 7. The length of the CDR3 is 15 residues. Germline values: CDR1 MGHRA, CDR2 YSYEKL. This clonotype originated in a human donor in good health. The chain is built from TRBV4-1 and TRBJ1-1, with TRBD1 matching over 10 bases. Sequencing was done on a sample of CD4+ T cells from blood buffy coats. The CDR3 bases are TGCGCCAGCAGCCCTCAGACAGGGGGCGTAACTGAAGCTTTCTTT. Its protein is CASSPQTGGVTEAFF.